The 27 T cell receptor beta chains below were found in one sample sequenced in a study of cytomegalovirus exposure and HLA in healthy donors. Generated by immunoSEQ multiplex PCR, the TCRdb table keeps only in-frame clones and is missing some. The sample has fewer than 250,000 clones; more than 75% are singletons. The sample was PBMCs. The receptors derive from a woman in her late teens or twenties in good health and CMV-seropositive.

The V gene is TRBV2, the J gene TRBJ2-7, with TRBD2 matching 11 bases. Unmatched junction bases numbered 5, after V lost 4 bases and J lost 3 bases. Germline CDR1 SNHLY, CDR2 FYNNEI. This CDR3 is built from 15 residues. This chain's CDR3 is CASSVPLAGGYEQYF. CDR3 nucleotides: TGTGCCAGCAGTGTCCCTCTAGCGGGGGGCTACGAGCAGTACTTC.

This clone came up once. The chain combines TRBV7-9 with TRBJ1-2; weak D call: TRBD1 (6 bases). Germline values: CDR1 SEHNR, CDR2 FQNEAQ (reference sequence). The CDR3 has 14 amino acids. Deletions cut 0 bases from V and 5 bases from J, with 10 bases between. The CDR3 here is CASSLAGTNYGYTF. In nucleotides, the CDR3 is TGTGCCAGCAGCTTAGCCGGGACAAATTATGGCTACACCTTC.

The V and J genes are TRBV28 and TRBJ2-7, with 9 bases fitting TRBD2. After removal of 5 bases from V and 0 bases from J, the junction contained 14 bases not matched to a gene. The CDR3 extends over 18 amino acids. Germline V gives CDR1 MDHEN, CDR2 SYDVKM. In nucleotides, the CDR3 is TGTGCCAGCAGTCGCCCCCGGATAGCGGGAGAGATCTCCTACGAGCAGTACTTC. This translates into CASSRPRIAGEISYEQYF.

This rearrangement joins TRBV7-8 to TRBJ2-1; 7 nucleotides align to TRBD2. This CDR3 has 13 residues. From germline, CDR1 is SGHVS and CDR2 FQNEAQ. The V gene end was trimmed by 4 bases and the J gene end by 15 bases; junction bases not matched to a gene: 12. CDR3 DNA sequence: TGTGCCAGCAGCTCCAATCCCGGGACTATACTGTTCTTC. The encoded protein is CASSSNPGTILFF.

V and J are TRBV2 and TRBJ1-1, with 7 nucleotides matching TRBD1. The V segment lost 4 bases and the J segment 5 bases; nucleotides outside the gene matches: 7. The CDR3 extends over 14 amino acids. The germline gives CDR1 SNHLY, CDR2 FYNNEI. CDR3 nucleotides: TGTGCCAGCAGTGCGAGGGGGCAGGGAACTGAAGCTTTCTTT. As protein: CASSARGQGTEAFF.

This chain uses TRBV19 with TRBJ1-4; TRBD1 is a possible D gene (5 bases). V was cut by 6 bases and J by 3 bases, with 23 bases left in between. From germline, CDR1 is LNHDA and CDR2 SQIVND (reference sequence). There are 18 residues in the CDR3. Written as DNA, the CDR3 is TGTGCCAGTAGCAGAGACAGCTATAGCCTCGAGGCTAATGAAAAACTGTTTTTT. It translates to CASSRDSYSLEANEKLFF.

The sample holds one count of this clone. The chain joins TRBV19 to TRBJ2-2; 8 bases agree with TRBD2. CDR3 length: 16 residues. Germline CDR1 is LNHDA and CDR2 is SQIVND (reference sequence). After removal of 8 bases from V and 0 bases from J, the junction contained 8 bases not matched to a gene. In DNA form, the CDR3 reads TGTGCCAGTTCACCGACTAGCGTCGCGAACACCGGGGAGCTGTTTTTT. It encodes CASSPTSVANTGELFF.

The V call is TRBV9, the J call TRBJ1-1; possible D gene TRBD1, 6 bases. From germline, CDR1 is SGDLS and CDR2 YYNGEE. The CDR3 consists of 15 residues. Deletions cut 3 bases from V and 3 bases from J, with 15 bases between. The CDR3 sequence is CASSETPDSHTEAFF. In DNA, the CDR3 is TGTGCCAGCAGCGAAACCCCGGACAGCCACACTGAAGCTTTCTTT.

The chain couples TRBV15 to TRBJ2-7, with 9 positions matching TRBD1. Germline V CDR1 and CDR2: LNHNV, YYDKDF (reference sequence). The CDR3 length is 15 residues. Losses at the gene ends were 3 bases for V and 3 bases for J; bases not matched to a gene: 6. In DNA form, the CDR3 reads TGTGCCACCAGCAGTTACCCGGGACAGGGCTACGAGCAGTACTTC. Translating it yields CATSSYPGQGYEQYF.

This chain joins TRBV27 and TRBJ2-2; D ambiguous. The CDR3 totals 14 residues. V lost 3 bases to trimming and J lost 1 base, with 6 bases between them. Germline V CDR1 and CDR2: MNHEY, SMNVEV (reference sequence). In nucleotides, the CDR3 is TGTGCCAGCAGTTTTTCGGGGAACACCGGGGAGCTGTTTTTT. It encodes CASSFSGNTGELFF.

This clone was counted a single time. J is TRBJ1-2 and V is TRBV11-2; the D is unclear. Germline CDR1 and CDR2: SGHAT and FQNNGV. V was shortened by 5 bases and J by 5 bases, with 21 bases between the two germline ends. The CDR3 has 16 residues. CDR3 region: CASSRLASGNNYGYTF. The CDR3, as DNA: TGTGCCAGCAGCAGGCTCGCCTCGGGTAATAATTATGGCTACACCTTC.

CDR3 protein: CASSLRQGSDGELFF. CDR3 nucleotides: TGCGCCAGCAGCCTCCGACAGGGGTCAGACGGGGAGCTGTTTTTT. The chain employs TRBV5-1 and TRBJ2-2; the match to TRBD1 covers 8 bases. The CDR3 has 15 amino acids. In germline, CDR1 is SGHRS, CDR2 YFSETQ. With 4 bases clipped from V and 7 bases from J, the junction kept 9 bases outside the gene matches.

V is TRBV12-5 and J is TRBJ2-7, with TRBD1 matching over 10 bases. Losses at the gene ends were 5 bases for V and 3 bases for J; bases not matched to a gene: 4. Germline V lookup: CDR1 LGHNT, CDR2 FRNRAP. This CDR3 spans 14 amino acids. The DNA for the CDR3 is TGTGCTAGTGGTCACGACAGGGGGCACTACGAGCAGTACTTC. As protein: CASGHDRGHYEQYF. Full variable domain (missing parts from reference TRBV12-5 and TRBJ2-7): DARVTQTPRHKVTEMGQEVTMRCQPILGHNTVFWYRQTMMQGLELLAYFRNRAPLDDSGMPKDRFSAEMPDATLATLKIQPSEPRDSAVYFCASGHDRGHYEQYFGPGTRLTVT.

The V gene is TRBV27, the J gene TRBJ2-7; D possibly corresponds to TRBD2 (7 bases). V dropped 4 bases and J dropped 6 bases, with 16 bases sitting between them. This CDR3 region has 14 residues. Germline CDR1 reads MNHEY; CDR2 reads SMNVEV (reference sequence). The CDR3 protein is CASSWGGLEGEQYF. CDR3 in DNA: TGTGCCAGCAGTTGGGGGGGCCTGGAGGGCGAGCAGTACTTC.

This chain uses TRBV7-9 with TRBJ2-7, with D maybe TRBD1 (5 bases). The V gene lost 4 bases and the J gene lost 4 bases, with 14 bases spanning the gap. CDR3 size: 14 residues. Germline loops: CDR1 SEHNR, CDR2 FQNEAQ (reference sequence). In nucleotides, the CDR3 is TGTGCCAGCAGCTCCCCAGACAGACCTTACGAGCAGTACTTC. This codes for CASSSPDRPYEQYF.

The rearrangement joins TRBV28 to TRBJ2-7, with D possibly TRBD1 on 5 matching bases. The CDR3 is 15 residues long. Germline CDR1 and CDR2: MDHEN and SYDVKM. Trimming stripped 3 bases from V and 2 bases from J, with 14 bases between. CDR3 loop: CASSFQGFPTYEQYF. CDR3 sequence (DNA): TGTGCCAGCAGTTTCCAGGGTTTCCCTACCTACGAGCAGTACTTC.

The rearrangement links TRBV28 to TRBJ2-3, with 7 bases fitting TRBD2. The germline CDR1 and CDR2 sequences are MDHEN and SYDVKM. The CDR3 spans 13 residues. V gave up 5 bases and J gave up 6 bases; unmatched junction bases: 5. DNA for the CDR3: TGTGCCAGCAGTAGGCCTAGCGGTGATACGCAGTATTTT. It yields the protein CASSRPSGDTQYF.

This chain links TRBV20-1 with TRBJ2-3; D remains unclear. Trimming removed 5 bases at V and 3 bases at J, with 3 bases between. Germline V gives CDR1 DFQATT, CDR2 SNEGSKA (reference sequence). The CDR3 is 10 amino acids. The CDR3 is CSAYTDTQYF. The CDR3 coding sequence is TGCAGTGCTTATACAGATACGCAGTATTTT.

The V gene is TRBV2, the J gene TRBJ2-3, with TRBD1 identical over 9 bases. The CDR3 is made up of 17 amino acids. The V and J ends lost 7 bases and 4 bases, in that order; junction bases with no gene match: 15. Per the germline V gene, CDR1 is SNHLY and CDR2 is FYNNEI. CDR3 region: CASTPVGDREAPDTQYF. The CDR3 DNA is TGTGCCAGCACCCCGGTGGGGGACAGGGAAGCTCCAGATACGCAGTATTTT.

The V gene is TRBV27, the J gene TRBJ1-1; D is perhaps TRBD1 (6 bases). The V gene's germline CDR1 is MNHEY and CDR2 SMNVEV (reference sequence). This CDR3 region has 15 residues. Trimming took 5 bases from V and 1 from J, leaving 14 bases between them. The CDR3 DNA reads TGTGCCAGCAGTCCTCCGGGACACCGGAACACTGAAGCTTTCTTT. This codes for CASSPPGHRNTEAFF.

CDR3 amino acids: CASSLARGGPYEQYF. CDR3 nucleotide sequence: TGTGCCAGCAGCTTAGCGCGGGGGGGCCCCTACGAGCAGTACTTC. This chain links TRBV7-9 with TRBJ2-7; 9 nucleotides agree with TRBD2. This CDR3 region has 15 residues. V was clipped by 0 bases and J by 2 bases; unmatched bases: 2. Germline V gives CDR1 SEHNR, CDR2 FQNEAQ (reference sequence). The entire variable domain, with the rest obtained from reference TRBV7-9 and TRBJ2-7, is as follows: DTGVSQNPRHKITKRGQNVTFRCDPISEHNRLYWYRQTLGQGPEFLTYFQNEAQLEKSRLLSDRFSAERPKGSFSTLEIQRTEQGDSAMYLCASSLARGGPYEQYFGPGTRLTVT.

This sequence joins TRBV28 and TRBJ1-5; D unresolved. The CDR3 has 13 amino acids. CDR1 is MDHEN and CDR2 is SYDVKM in the germline V gene. V was cut by 8 bases and J by 7 bases, with 15 bases left in between. As DNA, the CDR3 is TGTGCCAGCCGACCGGAGGGCTGGCAGCCCCAGCATTTT. Its protein product is CASRPEGWQPQHF.

The genes are TRBV19 and TRBJ2-1; 7 bases align to TRBD1. Germline values: CDR1 LNHDA, CDR2 SQIVND (reference sequence). With 6 bases clipped from V and 5 bases from J, the junction kept 1 base outside the gene matches. This CDR3 region has 12 residues. CDR3 protein: CASRTGNNEQFF. The CDR3 DNA follows: TGTGCCAGTAGGACAGGGAACAATGAGCAGTTCTTC.

The rearrangement uses TRBV27 and TRBJ1-5, with a possible D match to TRBD1 (5 bases). CDR1 is MNHEY, CDR2 SMNVEV, per germline (reference sequence). V was trimmed by 7 bases and J by 4 bases, leaving 17 bases between them. The CDR3 spans 15 residues. CDR3 amino acids: CASTPSTVGNQPQHF. The CDR3 nucleotides read TGTGCCAGCACCCCCTCGACAGTAGGAAATCAGCCCCAGCATTTT.

The chain couples TRBV7-6 to TRBJ2-5, with TRBD2 identical over 8 bases. The CDR3 sequence is 19 residues long. Trimming cost V 1 base and J 2 bases; bases outside gene matches: 15. Germline V lookup: CDR1 SGHVS, CDR2 FNYEAQ. CDR3 residues: CASSLGGAGDLSEQETQYF. For the CDR3, the DNA is TGTGCCAGCAGCTTAGGGGGAGCGGGAGATCTTTCAGAACAAGAGACCCAGTACTTC.

In this sample, this clone turned up once. The CDR3 nucleotides read TGCGCCAGCAGCGGGGGGGTAGCTAAAAACATTCAGTACTTC. This sequence encodes CASSGGVAKNIQYF. This chain links TRBV4-1 with TRBJ2-4; 7 positions agree with TRBD2. CDR3 length: 14 residues. Germline V CDR1 and CDR2: MGHRA, YSYEKL. Trimming cost V 5 bases and J 4 bases; bases outside gene matches: 5.

The J gene is TRBJ2-5, the V gene TRBV5-1, with 9 bases aligning to TRBD1. V shed 4 bases and J 4 bases; nucleotides not matched to a gene: 11. CDR1 SGHRS and CDR2 YFSETQ come from the germline V gene. The length of the CDR3 is 16 residues. This CDR3 reads CASSRDPGQGRETQYF. CDR3 in DNA: TGCGCCAGCAGCCGCGACCCGGGACAGGGACGAGAGACCCAGTACTTC.